This is a list of T cell receptor beta chains from one sample in a study of OX40 agonist ivuxolimab in advanced cancers. Only in-frame clones appear in the TCRdb table, and some are missing; sequencing was by immunoSEQ multiplex PCR. The data contain more than 65,000 clones, 92% of them singletons. Source: CD4+ or CD8+ T cells sorted from blood, taken in a trial of the OX40 agonist ivuxolimab. Every receptor here comes from an adult with an advanced solid tumor such as melanoma, head and neck, liver or kidney cancer. CDR3s include the opening cysteine and the closing phenylalanine or tryptophan. Fields, in order: V gene, J gene, clone size, D gene, CDR3 DNA, CDR3 protein. The D gene is left open where the match is weak. Clone size is shown for a subset of rows, as once, few, many or a class of expanded clone.

TRBV25-1,TRBJ1-1,.,.,TGTGCCAGCAGTGAATGGGGGACGAACACTGAAGCTTTCTTT,CASSEWGTNTEAFF
TRBV7-8,TRBJ1-2,.,TRBD1,TGTGCCAGCAGCGCGAATACAGGGGGCTATGGCTACACCTTC,CASSANTGGYGYTF
TRBV7-9,TRBJ2-2,.,.,TGTGCCAGCAGCTTCGAGGACCCTGGTCGCACCGGGGAGCTGTTTTTT,CASSFEDPGRTGELFF
TRBV7-6,TRBJ2-7,.,.,TGTGCCAGCAGCTTGAGGGGGATCTCCTACGAGCAGTACTTC,CASSLRGISYEQYF
TRBV4-1,TRBJ1-5,once,.,TGCGCCAGCAGCCAAGATCTTGGCGGGGAGAGACAGCATTTT,CASSQDLGGERQHF
TRBV11-2,TRBJ1-1,.,.,TGTGCCAGCAGCTGGGGGGCATCTGAAGCTTTCTTT,CASSWGASEAFF
TRBV7-9,TRBJ2-7,.,.,TGTGCCAGCAGCCTCCTCCGCTCCTACGAGCAGTACTTC,CASSLLRSYEQYF
TRBV4-3,TRBJ2-7,.,.,TGCGCCAGCAGCCAAGATCGCCAGCACTACGAGCAGTACTTC,CASSQDRQHYEQYF
TRBV6-6,TRBJ2-7,.,.,TGTGCCAGCAGTTACCATGGACAGAACTCCTACGAGCAGTACTTC,CASSYHGQNSYEQYF
TRBV6-4,TRBJ2-3,.,TRBD2,TGTGCCAGCAGTGACTCTAGCGGGCGCACAGATACGCAGTATTTT,CASSDSSGRTDTQYF
TRBV13,TRBJ2-1,.,.,TGTGCCAGCAGCTTAGGGAACAATGAGCAGTTCTTC,CASSLGNNEQFF
TRBV9,TRBJ1-2,.,.,TGTGCCAGCAGCACCTCGGACGGCGTGAGCTACACCTTC,CASSTSDGVSYTF
TRBV5-1,TRBJ1-6,.,.,TGCGCCAGCAGCTTGTCGACGACTGCCCAACCCCTCCACTTT,CASSLSTTAQPLHF
TRBV21-1,TRBJ2-1,.,.,TGTGCCATCCCGACTAGCGGGGTAAGCTCCTACAATGAGCAGTTCTTC,CAIPTSGVSSYNEQFF
TRBV9,TRBJ1-6,.,.,TGTGCCAGCAGCGTAGCGAAAAGCGAGGCTAATTCACCCCTCCACTTT,CASSVAKSEANSPLHF
TRBV9,TRBJ1-5,.,.,TGTGCCAGCAGCGTAGTTCCAGATAGCAATCAGCCCCAGCATTTT,CASSVVPDSNQPQHF
TRBV4-1,TRBJ2-3,.,.,TGCGCCAGCAGCCAAGAGGCAGATACGCAGTATTTT,CASSQEADTQYF
TRBV4-1,TRBJ1-3,.,.,TGCGCCAGCAGCCAAGTCGGAAACACCATATATTTT,CASSQVGNTIYF
TRBV5-1,TRBJ2-7,.,TRBD1,TGCGCCAGCAGGGACAGGGGGGCCTACGAGCAGTACTTC,CASRDRGAYEQYF
TRBV14,TRBJ2-7,.,TRBD1,TGTGCCAGCAGTTGGGCAGGGGGCTCCGAGCAGTACTTC,CASSWAGGSEQYF
TRBV7-2,TRBJ1-2,once,.,TGTGCCAGCAGCTTAGCGCAAGGGGCCCTATATGGCTACACCTTC,CASSLAQGALYGYTF
TRBV27,TRBJ2-5,.,.,TGTGCCAGCAGTTTATCGATTGGCGAGACCCAGTACTTC,CASSLSIGETQYF
TRBV9,TRBJ2-3,.,.,TGTGCCAGCAGCGTAGGAGGGGGGGGCTGGACAGATACGCAGTATTTT,CASSVGGGGWTDTQYF
TRBV7-6,TRBJ1-1,once,.,TGTGCCAGCAGCTTATATCGGGACACCCTGCCAAACACTGAAGCTTTCTTT,CASSLYRDTLPNTEAFF
TRBV5-1,TRBJ2-7,.,.,TGCGCCAGCAGCAGTTGGGGCGAGCAGTACTTC,CASSSWGEQYF
TRBV6-4,TRBJ2-3,.,TRBD1,TGTGCCAGCAGTGACTCAGGGGGCGCAGATACGCAGTATTTT,CASSDSGGADTQYF
TRBV27,TRBJ2-3,.,TRBD2,TGTGCCAGCAGTTTGCGGGGGGCGGATACGCAGTATTTT,CASSLRGADTQYF
TRBV6-1,TRBJ2-3,.,TRBD1,TGTGCCAGCAGTGAAACGGGTTGGGACAGGCTGAAATCTAGCACAGATACGCAGTATTTT,CASSETGWDRLKSSTDTQYF
TRBV30,TRBJ2-1,.,.,TGTGCCTGGAGTTCGGGACTGTACAATGAGCAGTTCTTC,CAWSSGLYNEQFF
TRBV5-5,TRBJ1-2,.,TRBD1,TGTGCCAGCAGCTTGGCCAGAGGGGGCGAGGTCGGTAACTATGGCTACACCTTC,CASSLARGGEVGNYGYTF
TRBV13,TRBJ2-3,.,TRBD2,TGTGCCAGCAGCTCCCTAGCGGGGGCGAGCACAGATACGCAGTATTTT,CASSSLAGASTDTQYF
TRBV5-1,TRBJ2-1,.,.,TGCGCCAGCAGCTTAAACGTGTTGGGAGACAATGAGCAGTTCTTC,CASSLNVLGDNEQFF
TRBV6-5,TRBJ1-1,.,.,TGTGCCAGCAGTTGGGTGAGGGGGGCGAACACTGAAGCTTTCTTT,CASSWVRGANTEAFF
TRBV5-4,TRBJ1-2,.,TRBD1,TGTGCCAGCCGGGACAGGGGGCTTGACTATGGCTACACCTTC,CASRDRGLDYGYTF
TRBV27,TRBJ2-7,.,.,TGTGCCAGCAGTTTATTGGGGGCCGAGCAGTACTTC,CASSLLGAEQYF
TRBV6-1,TRBJ2-1,.,.,TGTGCCAGCAGTGACAGGGGATTCTCCTACAATGAGCAGTTCTTC,CASSDRGFSYNEQFF
TRBV23-1,TRBJ1-4,.,TRBD1,TGCGCCGTCCTACAGGGGGGAACTAATGAAAAACTGTTTTTT,CAVLQGGTNEKLFF
TRBV7-6,TRBJ2-1,.,TRBD1,TGTGCCAGCAGCTTAATGCCAGACAGGGTTATGGACAATGAGCAGTTCTTC,CASSLMPDRVMDNEQFF
TRBV9,TRBJ1-1,once,TRBD1,TGTGCCAGCAGCCTAAGCCGTTTTCAGGGGGCGCCAGGCGGGAACACTGAAGCTTTCTTT,CASSLSRFQGAPGGNTEAFF
TRBV6-5,TRBJ1-1,.,.,TGTGCCAGCACCAGTAACACTGAAGCTTTCTTT,CASTSNTEAFF
TRBV19,TRBJ1-5,.,TRBD1,TGTGCCAGTAGTATGACAGGGGACGGTCAGCCCCAGCATTTT,CASSMTGDGQPQHF
TRBV7-8,TRBJ2-2,once,TRBD1,TGTGCCAGCAGCCCGGACAGGCACACCGGGGAGCTGTTTTTT,CASSPDRHTGELFF
TRBV27,TRBJ2-1,.,.,TGTGCCAGCTCCCCGCTGGATGGTTACAATGAGCAGTTCTTC,CASSPLDGYNEQFF
TRBV7-9,TRBJ1-4,.,.,TGTGCCAGCAGCTCCCGAGGGAGAAAACTGTTTTTT,CASSSRGRKLFF
TRBV2,TRBJ1-1,.,.,TGTGCCAGCAGACAGAAGAACACTGAAGCTTTCTTT,CASRQKNTEAFF
TRBV27,TRBJ2-7,.,TRBD1,TGTGCCAGCAGTTACGGGACAGGGGGTTACGAGCAGTACTTC,CASSYGTGGYEQYF
TRBV27,TRBJ2-3,.,.,TGTGCCAGCAGTTTATCTGCTCCCGCCGAACCAGATACGCAGTATTTT,CASSLSAPAEPDTQYF
TRBV11-2,TRBJ2-3,.,TRBD2,TGTGCCAGCAGCTTATTCGGGGGGGGAACTGCAGATACGCAGTATTTT,CASSLFGGGTADTQYF
TRBV19,TRBJ2-3,.,.,TGTGCCAGTAGTATAGGTGGGAGTACCACAGATACGCAGTATTTT,CASSIGGSTTDTQYF
TRBV7-8,TRBJ2-5,many,TRBD2,TGTGCCAGCAGCTTAGGGGGCGGGGGGGCCTCTCAAGAGACCCAGTACTTC,CASSLGGGGASQETQYF
TRBV12-5,TRBJ2-7,.,.,TGTGCTAGTGGTCCCGACCTCTACGAGCAGTACTTC,CASGPDLYEQYF
TRBV4-3,TRBJ2-3,few,.,TGCGCCAGCAGCCAAGATTATAAGGGGGGGTGGGGCACAGATACGCAGTATTTT,CASSQDYKGGWGTDTQYF
TRBV7-3,TRBJ2-1,.,.,TGTGCCAGCAGCCCAGCCGGGACGGAGCCCTCCAATGAGCAGTTCTTC,CASSPAGTEPSNEQFF
TRBV9,TRBJ1-5,.,.,TGTGCCAGCAGCGCCGGGGGGAACCCCCGGCCCCAGCATTTT,CASSAGGNPRPQHF
TRBV11-2,TRBJ1-2,once,.,TGTGCCAGCAGCCCGTCTTCATTGGGGCATGGCTACACCTTC,CASSPSSLGHGYTF
TRBV7-9,TRBJ2-1,.,TRBD2,TGTGCCAGCAGCGTTCCGGGACTAGCGGGGGCCAGCTCCTACAATGAGCAGTTCTTC,CASSVPGLAGASSYNEQFF
TRBV6-1,TRBJ2-7,.,.,TGTGCCAGCGACTACGAGCAGTACTTC,CASDYEQYF